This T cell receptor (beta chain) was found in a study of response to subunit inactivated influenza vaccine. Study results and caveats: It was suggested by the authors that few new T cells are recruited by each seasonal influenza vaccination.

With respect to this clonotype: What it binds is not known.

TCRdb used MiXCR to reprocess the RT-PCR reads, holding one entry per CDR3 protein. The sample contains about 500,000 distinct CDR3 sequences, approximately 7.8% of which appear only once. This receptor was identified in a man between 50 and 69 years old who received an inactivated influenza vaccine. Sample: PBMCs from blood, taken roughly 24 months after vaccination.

Written as DNA, the CDR3 is TGCAGTGCCCTTTCAGGGACCGGAGAGACCCAGTACTTC. Residues: CSALSGTGETQYF. The chain joins TRBV20-1 to TRBJ2-5, with D perhaps matching TRBD1 or TRBD2 (5 bases each). The V end was cut by 6 bases, the J end by 4 bases, with 15 bases between. The CDR3 spans 13 residues. Germline V gives CDR1 DFQATT, CDR2 SNEGSKA (reference sequence).